This T cell receptor (beta chain) was obtained from a study of human T cells and chemical hapten exposure. Study-level points and caveats: PT1 expanded TCR numbers rose with patch test score.

Each CDR3 protein is one row after TCRdb ran MiXCR on the RACE reads. The sample includes tens of thousands of distinct CDR3 sequences, 8.5% to 10% of them seen just once. This clonotype was observed many times. The antigen remains unidentified. As for time point: pre-sensitization, week 0. Treatment here: therapeutic diphenylcyclopropenone sensitization with weekly scalp DPC. Blood, whole and unfractionated, served as the source for total RNA extraction. V lost 5 bases and J lost 2, with 12 bases in between. Per germline, CDR1 SGHKS and CDR2 YYEKEE (reference sequence). The CDR3 length is 14 residues. Source: whole blood, taken in connection with sensitization to the hapten diphenylcyclopropenone (DPC). The TCR comes from a woman between 35 and 50 years old with alopecia areata. Some clones in this sample may be carry-over from other donors' samples. The chain combines TRBV5-5 with TRBJ2-3; a weak D match, TRBD1 (7 bases). The CDR3 is CASSPGGYTDTQYF. The CDR3 DNA sequence: TGTGCCAGCAGTCCAGGGGGGTACACAGATACGCAGTATTTT.